This TCR beta chain is drawn from a study of CD8 T cells in Susac syndrome (dated by TCRdb to about 2019). Some background on the complete study: The study used repertoire sequencing to test whether antigen drove CD8+ T cell activation and differentiation in Susac syndrome. The study compared CD8+ T cell repertoire clonality among eleven to twelve healthy donors, approximately 14 Susac syndrome patients and roughly 16 multiple sclerosis patients. The investigation overall reported the following: The number of individuals in the TCR sequencing and HLA analysis was acknowledged as relatively small.

Peripheral blood CD8+ and CD4+ T cells from healthy donors, Susac syndrome patients and multiple sclerosis patients were profiled by high-throughput TCR beta sequencing. The multiple sclerosis controls were treatment-naive patients whose relapsing-remitting disease, either stable or active, fulfilled the revised McDonald criteria. Bulk CD8+ and CD4+ T cells were purified by magnetic negative isolation, whereas CD8+ TEMRA cells were enriched by FACS. Blood was collected in EDTA tubes and processed within 24 hours, with PBMCs isolated through density gradient centrifugation. PBMCs destined for TCR sequencing were cryopreserved in liquid nitrogen and later thawed in a 37 °C water bath. A purity of at least 90% was achieved for sorted or isolated CD4+, CD8+ and CD8+ TEMRA cells. V and J are truncated by 3 bases and 9 bases respectively, leaving an intervening sequence of 19 bases. The germline V gene sets CDR1 to SQVTM and CDR2 to ANQGSEA. The CDR3, from cysteine to phenylalanine, totals 14 residues. Kept here is only the CDR3 DNA, which spans 42 bases and is read in frame from base 1.

RNA was extracted using the RNeasy kit, and roughly 0.45 to 1 ug of the RNA was reverse transcribed with random hexamers. TCR beta CDR3 regions were amplified with the immunoSEQ multiplex PCR assay covering 54 Vbeta and 13 Jbeta segments. PCR amplification bias was corrected using a synthetic template baseline for primer optimization and computational correction. The published analysis was carried out like this. Reads were annotated to V, D and J genes according to IMGT and were analyzed with immunoSEQ Analyzer, with only productive sequences retained. To calculate clonality, Shannon entropy was normalized by log2 of the number of productive unique sequences and then subtracted from one. For each patient and control, public and private clones were evaluated among the 100 most prevalent clones. Susac-specific clones were defined as absent from healthy and MS cohorts, roughly 1,100 published viral clones and other ImmuneACCESS disease sequences. Using fastp at Q25 and MiXCR, TCRdb reprocessed the public reads and kept productive beta chains. Here each entry gathers all rows of one CDR3 protein and keeps the most common genes and DNA. The V and J calls come from TCRdb's annotation, not from the publication. The sample table shows more than 200,000 distinct CDR3 sequences, and roughly nine tenths are seen once. Roughly 0.15% of the sample goes to the ten largest clones.

On this clonotype itself: What this receptor recognizes is not known. Base qualities are missing; no much larger clone stands one base away.

Sequencing was done on a sample of CD8+ T cells from PBMCs. This clonotype was sampled from a human donor with multiple sclerosis. The sequence is built from TRBV29-1 and TRBJ2-3; the best D guess is TRBD1, with 5 bases matching. The CDR3 reads CSVDAEGERATQYF. The nucleotide sequence reads as follows: TGCAGCGTTGACGCAGAAGGGGAAAGGGCCACGCAGTATTTT.